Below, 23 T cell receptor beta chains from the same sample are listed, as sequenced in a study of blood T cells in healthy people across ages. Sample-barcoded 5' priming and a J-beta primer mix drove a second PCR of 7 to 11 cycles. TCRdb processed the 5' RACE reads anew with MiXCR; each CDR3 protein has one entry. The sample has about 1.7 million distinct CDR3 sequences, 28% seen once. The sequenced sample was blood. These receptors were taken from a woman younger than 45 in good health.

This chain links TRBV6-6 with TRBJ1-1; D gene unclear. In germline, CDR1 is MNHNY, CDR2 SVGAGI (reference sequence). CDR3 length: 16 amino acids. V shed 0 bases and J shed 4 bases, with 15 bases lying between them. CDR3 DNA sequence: TGTGCCAGCAGTTACTCGGGCACGACGGTGAGCACTGAAGCTTTCTTT. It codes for CASSYSGTTVSTEAFF.

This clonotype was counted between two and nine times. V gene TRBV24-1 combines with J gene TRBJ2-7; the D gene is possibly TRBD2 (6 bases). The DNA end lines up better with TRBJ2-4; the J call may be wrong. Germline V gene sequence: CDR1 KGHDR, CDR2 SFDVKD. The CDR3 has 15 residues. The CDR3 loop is CATSDPWGREDIQYF. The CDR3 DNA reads TGTGCCACCAGTGACCCCTGGGGCAGGGAGGACATTCAGTACTTC.

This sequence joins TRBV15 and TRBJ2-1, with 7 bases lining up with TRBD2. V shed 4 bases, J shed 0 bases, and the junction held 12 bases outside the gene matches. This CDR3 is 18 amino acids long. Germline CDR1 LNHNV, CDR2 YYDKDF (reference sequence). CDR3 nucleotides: TGTGCCACCAGCACAAACTCCGCAGGCGGGAGCTCCTACAATGAGCAGTTCTTC. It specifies CATSTNSAGGSSYNEQFF.

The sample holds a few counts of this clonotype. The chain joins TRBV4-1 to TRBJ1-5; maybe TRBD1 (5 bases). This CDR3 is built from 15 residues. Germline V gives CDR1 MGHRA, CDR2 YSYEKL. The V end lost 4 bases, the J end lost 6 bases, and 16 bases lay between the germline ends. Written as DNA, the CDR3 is TGCGCCAGCAGCCCCCCGGGGGTAGCTAGTCAGCCCCAGCATTTT. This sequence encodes CASSPPGVASQPQHF.

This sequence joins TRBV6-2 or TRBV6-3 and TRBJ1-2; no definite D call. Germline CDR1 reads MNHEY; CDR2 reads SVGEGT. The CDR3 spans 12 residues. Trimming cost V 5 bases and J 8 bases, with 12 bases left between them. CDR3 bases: TGTGCCAGCAGTGACCCCCAACACGGCTACACCTTC. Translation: CASSDPQHGYTF.

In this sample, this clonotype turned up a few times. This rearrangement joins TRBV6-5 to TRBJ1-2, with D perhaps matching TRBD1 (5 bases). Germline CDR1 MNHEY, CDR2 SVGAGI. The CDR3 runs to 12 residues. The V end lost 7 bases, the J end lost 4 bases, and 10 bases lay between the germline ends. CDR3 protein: CASKGGAYGYTF. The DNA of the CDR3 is TGTGCCAGCAAGGGTGGGGCCTATGGCTACACCTTC.

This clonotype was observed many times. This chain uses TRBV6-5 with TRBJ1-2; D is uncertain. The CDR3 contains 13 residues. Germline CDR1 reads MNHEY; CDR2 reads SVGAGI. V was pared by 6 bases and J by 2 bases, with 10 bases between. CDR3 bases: TGTGCCAGCAGACCCGACGGGAACTATGGCTACACCTTC. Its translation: CASRPDGNYGYTF.

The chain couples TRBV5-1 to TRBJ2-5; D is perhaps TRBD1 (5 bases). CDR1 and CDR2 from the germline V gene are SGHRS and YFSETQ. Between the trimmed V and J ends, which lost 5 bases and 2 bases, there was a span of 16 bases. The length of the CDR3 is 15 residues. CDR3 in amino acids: CASRPAPGLQETQYF. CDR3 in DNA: TGCGCCAGCAGACCAGCGCCAGGGCTTCAAGAGACCCAGTACTTC.

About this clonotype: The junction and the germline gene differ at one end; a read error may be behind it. CDR3 DNA: TGTGCCAGCAGTCCCGCTCAGGGGAGGTCTGGGGCCAACGTCCGGACTTTC. Its protein is CASSPAQGRSGANVRTF. The V call is TRBV5-5, the J call TRBJ2-6; D tentatively reads TRBD1 or TRBD2 (6 bases each). The CDR3 length is 17 residues. Germline V gene data show CDR1 as SGHKS and CDR2 as YYEKEE (reference sequence).

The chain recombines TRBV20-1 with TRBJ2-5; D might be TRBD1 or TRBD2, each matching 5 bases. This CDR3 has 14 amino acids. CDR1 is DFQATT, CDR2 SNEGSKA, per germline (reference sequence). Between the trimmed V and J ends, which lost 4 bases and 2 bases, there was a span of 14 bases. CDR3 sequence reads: CSATLRDPQETQYF. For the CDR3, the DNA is TGCAGTGCTACTCTCCGGGACCCTCAAGAGACCCAGTACTTC.

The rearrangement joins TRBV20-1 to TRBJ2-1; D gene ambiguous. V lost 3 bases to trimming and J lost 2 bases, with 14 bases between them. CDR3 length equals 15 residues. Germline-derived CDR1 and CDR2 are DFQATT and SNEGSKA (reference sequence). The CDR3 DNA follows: TGCAGTGCTAGTCTAAGGGCGACTGCCTACAATGAGCAGTTCTTC. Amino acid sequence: CSASLRATAYNEQFF.

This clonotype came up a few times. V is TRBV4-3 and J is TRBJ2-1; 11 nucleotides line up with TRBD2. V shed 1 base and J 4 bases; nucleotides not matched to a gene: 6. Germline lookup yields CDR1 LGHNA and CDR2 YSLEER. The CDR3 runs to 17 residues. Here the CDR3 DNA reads TGCGCCAGCAGCCAAGGGGCGGGGACTAGCGGATACAATGAGCAGTTCTTC. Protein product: CASSQGAGTSGYNEQFF.

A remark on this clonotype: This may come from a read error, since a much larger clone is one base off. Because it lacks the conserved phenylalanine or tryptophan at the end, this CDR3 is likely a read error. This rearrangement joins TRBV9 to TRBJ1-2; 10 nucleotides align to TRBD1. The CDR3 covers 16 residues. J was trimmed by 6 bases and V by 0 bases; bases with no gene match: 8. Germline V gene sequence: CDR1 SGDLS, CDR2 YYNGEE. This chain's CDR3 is CASSVGDRGRRDGYTV. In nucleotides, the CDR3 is TGTGCCAGCAGCGTAGGGGACAGGGGCCGCCGTGATGGCTACACCGTC.

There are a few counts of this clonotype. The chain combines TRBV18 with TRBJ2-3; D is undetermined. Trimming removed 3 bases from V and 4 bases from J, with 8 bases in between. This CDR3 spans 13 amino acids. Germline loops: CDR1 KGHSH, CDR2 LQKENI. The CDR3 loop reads CASSPDLADTQYF. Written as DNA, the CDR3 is TGTGCCAGCTCACCGGACCTGGCAGATACGCAGTATTTT.

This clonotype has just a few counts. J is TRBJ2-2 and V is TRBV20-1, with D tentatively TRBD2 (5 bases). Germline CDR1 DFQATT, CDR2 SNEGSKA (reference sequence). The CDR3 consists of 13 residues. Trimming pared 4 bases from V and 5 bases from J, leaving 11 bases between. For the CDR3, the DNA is TGCAGTGCTACCTACCGCGGGACCGGGGAGCTGTTTTTT. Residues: CSATYRGTGELFF.

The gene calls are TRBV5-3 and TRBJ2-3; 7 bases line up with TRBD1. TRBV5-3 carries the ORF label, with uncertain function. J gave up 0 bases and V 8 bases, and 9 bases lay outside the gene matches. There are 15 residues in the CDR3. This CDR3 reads CASSIWDSSTDTQYF. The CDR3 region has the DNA TGTGCCAGCAGCATATGGGACAGTAGCACAGATACGCAGTATTTT.

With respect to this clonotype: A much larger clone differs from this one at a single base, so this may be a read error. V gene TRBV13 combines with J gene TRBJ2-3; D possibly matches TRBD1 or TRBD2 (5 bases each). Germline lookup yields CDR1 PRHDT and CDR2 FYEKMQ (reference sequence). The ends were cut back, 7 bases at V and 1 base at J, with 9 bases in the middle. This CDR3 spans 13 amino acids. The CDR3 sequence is CASKGRRTDTQYF. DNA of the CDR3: TGTGCCAGCAAGGGACGGCGCACAGATACGCAGTATTTT.

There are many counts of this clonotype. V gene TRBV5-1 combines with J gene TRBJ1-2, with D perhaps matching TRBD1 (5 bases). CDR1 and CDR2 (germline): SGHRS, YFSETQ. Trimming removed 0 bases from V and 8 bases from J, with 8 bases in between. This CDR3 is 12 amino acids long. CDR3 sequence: CASSLVGEGYTF. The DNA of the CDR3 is TGCGCCAGCAGCTTGGTAGGGGAGGGCTACACCTTC.

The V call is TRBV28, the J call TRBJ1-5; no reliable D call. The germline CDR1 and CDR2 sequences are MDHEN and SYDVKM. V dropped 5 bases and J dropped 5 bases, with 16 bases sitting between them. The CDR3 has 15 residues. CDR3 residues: CASSPMGRSDQPQHF. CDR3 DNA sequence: TGTGCCAGCAGTCCTATGGGCAGGTCCGATCAGCCCCAGCATTTT. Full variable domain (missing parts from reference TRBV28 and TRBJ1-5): DVKVTQSSRYLVKRTGEKVFLECVQDMDHENMFWYRQDPGLGLRLIYFSYDVKMKEKGDIPEGYSVSREKKERFSLILESASTNQTSMYLCASSPMGRSDQPQHFGDGTRLSIL.

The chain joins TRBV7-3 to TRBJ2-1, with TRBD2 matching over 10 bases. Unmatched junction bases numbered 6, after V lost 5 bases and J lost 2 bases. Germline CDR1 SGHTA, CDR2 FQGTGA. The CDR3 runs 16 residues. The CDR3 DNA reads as TGTGCCAGCAGCCAAACTAGCGGGGAGACCTACAATGAGCAGTTCTTC. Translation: CASSQTSGETYNEQFF.

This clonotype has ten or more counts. This CDR3 reads CSATTGGNYGYTF. For the CDR3, the DNA is TGCAGTGCCACTACAGGGGGCAACTATGGCTACACCTTC. The chain carries TRBV20-1 and TRBJ1-2; 9 nucleotides align to TRBD1. Trimming removed 6 bases from V and 2 bases from J; junction bases left unmatched: 4. The CDR3 is made up of 13 amino acids. Germline V gene lookup returns CDR1 DFQATT and CDR2 SNEGSKA (reference sequence).

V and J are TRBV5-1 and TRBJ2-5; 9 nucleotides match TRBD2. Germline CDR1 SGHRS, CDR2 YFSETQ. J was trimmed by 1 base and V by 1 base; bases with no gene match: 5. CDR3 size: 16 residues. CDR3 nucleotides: TGCGCCAGCAGCTTGTCGCCTAGCGGGACCCAAGAGACCCAGTACTTC. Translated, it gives CASSLSPSGTQETQYF.

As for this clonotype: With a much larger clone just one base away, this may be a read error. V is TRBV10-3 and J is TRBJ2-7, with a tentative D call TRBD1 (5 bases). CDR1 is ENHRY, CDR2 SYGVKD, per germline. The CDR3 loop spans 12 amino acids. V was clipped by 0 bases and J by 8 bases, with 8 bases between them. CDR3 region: CAISESADKQYF. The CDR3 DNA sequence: TGTGCCATCAGTGAGTCGGCGGACAAGCAGTACTTC.